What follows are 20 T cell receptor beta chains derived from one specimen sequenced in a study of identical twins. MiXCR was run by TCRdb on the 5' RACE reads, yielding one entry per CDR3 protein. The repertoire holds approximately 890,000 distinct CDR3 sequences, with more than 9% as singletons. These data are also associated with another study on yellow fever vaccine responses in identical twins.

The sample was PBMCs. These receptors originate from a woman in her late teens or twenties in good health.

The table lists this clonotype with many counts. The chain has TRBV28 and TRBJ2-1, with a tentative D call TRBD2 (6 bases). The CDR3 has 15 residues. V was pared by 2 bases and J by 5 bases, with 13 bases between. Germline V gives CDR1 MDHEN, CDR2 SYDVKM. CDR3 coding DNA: TGTGCCAGCAGTTTAGTCACTAGACTAGACAATGAGCAGTTCTTC. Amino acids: CASSLVTRLDNEQFF.

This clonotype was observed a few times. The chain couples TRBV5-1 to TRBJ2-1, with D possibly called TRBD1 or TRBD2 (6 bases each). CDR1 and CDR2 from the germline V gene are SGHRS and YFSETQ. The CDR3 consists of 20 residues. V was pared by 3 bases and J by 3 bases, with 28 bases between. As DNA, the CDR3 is TGCGCCAGCAGCTCCCACACCCTCCTTTTCGGCAGGGGAGGCTACAATGAGCAGTTCTTC. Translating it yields CASSSHTLLFGRGGYNEQFF. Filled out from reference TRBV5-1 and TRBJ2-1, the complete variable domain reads KAGVTQTPRYLIKTRGQQVTLSCSPISGHRSVSWYQQTPGQGLQFLFEYFSETQRNKGNFPGRFSGRQFSNSRSEMNVSTLELGDSALYLCASSSHTLLFGRGGYNEQFFGPGTRLTVL.

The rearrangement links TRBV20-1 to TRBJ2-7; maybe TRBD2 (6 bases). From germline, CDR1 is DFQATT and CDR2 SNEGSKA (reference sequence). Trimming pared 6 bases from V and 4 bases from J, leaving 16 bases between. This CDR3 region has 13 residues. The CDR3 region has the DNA TGCAGTGCCCGGGGACTCTCAACGTACGAGCAGTACGTC. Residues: CSARGLSTYEQYV.

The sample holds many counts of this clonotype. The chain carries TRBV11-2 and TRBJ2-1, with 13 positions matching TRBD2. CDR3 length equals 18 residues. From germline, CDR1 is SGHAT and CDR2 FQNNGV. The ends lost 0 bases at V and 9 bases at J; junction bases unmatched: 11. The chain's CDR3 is CASSLEGTSGGALGEQFF. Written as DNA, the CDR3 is TGTGCCAGCAGCTTAGAGGGAACTAGCGGGGGGGCCCTCGGTGAGCAGTTCTTC.

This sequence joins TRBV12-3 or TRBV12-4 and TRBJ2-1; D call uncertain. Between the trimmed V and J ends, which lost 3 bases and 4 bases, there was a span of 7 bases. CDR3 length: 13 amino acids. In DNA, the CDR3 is TGTGCCAGCAGTTTTAGGCCATACAATGAGCAGTTCTTC. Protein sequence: CASSFRPYNEQFF.

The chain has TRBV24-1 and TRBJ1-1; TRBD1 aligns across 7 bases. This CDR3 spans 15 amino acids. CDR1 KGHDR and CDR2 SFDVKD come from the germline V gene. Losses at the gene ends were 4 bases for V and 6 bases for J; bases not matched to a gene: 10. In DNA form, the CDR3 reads TGTGCCACCAGTGACTCAGGACAGGTTATCCCTGAAGCTTTCTTT. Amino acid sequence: CATSDSGQVIPEAFF.

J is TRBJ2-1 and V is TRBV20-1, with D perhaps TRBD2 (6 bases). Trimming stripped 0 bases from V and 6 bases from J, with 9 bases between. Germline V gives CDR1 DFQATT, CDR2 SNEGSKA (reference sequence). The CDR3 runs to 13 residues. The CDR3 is CSARDRGFNEQFF. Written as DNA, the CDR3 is TGCAGTGCTAGAGATCGGGGGTTCAATGAGCAGTTCTTC.

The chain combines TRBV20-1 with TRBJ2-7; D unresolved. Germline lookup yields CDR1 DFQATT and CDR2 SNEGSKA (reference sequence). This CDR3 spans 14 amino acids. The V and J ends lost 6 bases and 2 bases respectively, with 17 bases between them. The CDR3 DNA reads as TGCAGTGCCTCCCCTTGGGAAGGACCCTACGAGCAGTACTTC. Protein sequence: CSASPWEGPYEQYF.

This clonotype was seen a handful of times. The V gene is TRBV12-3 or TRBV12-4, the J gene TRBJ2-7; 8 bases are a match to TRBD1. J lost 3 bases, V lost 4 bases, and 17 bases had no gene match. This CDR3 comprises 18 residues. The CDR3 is CASSSPRTGSSSRYEQYV. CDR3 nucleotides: TGTGCCAGCAGTTCCCCCCGGACAGGGTCCTCCTCTCGCTACGAGCAGTACGTC.

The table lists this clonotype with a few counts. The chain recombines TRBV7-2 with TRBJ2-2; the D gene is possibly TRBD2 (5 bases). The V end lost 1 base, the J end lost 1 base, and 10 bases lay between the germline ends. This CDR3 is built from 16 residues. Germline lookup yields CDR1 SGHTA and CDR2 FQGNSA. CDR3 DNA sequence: TGTGCCAGCAGCTTAGTGTCGGGGAAGAACACCGGGGAGCTGTTTTTT. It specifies CASSLVSGKNTGELFF.

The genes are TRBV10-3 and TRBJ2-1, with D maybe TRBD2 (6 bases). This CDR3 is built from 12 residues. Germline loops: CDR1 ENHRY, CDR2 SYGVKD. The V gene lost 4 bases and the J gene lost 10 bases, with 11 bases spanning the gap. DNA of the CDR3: TGTGCCATCAGTGGAGGGGCGGGGGAGCAGTTCTTC. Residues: CAISGGAGEQFF.

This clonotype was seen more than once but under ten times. CDR3 bases: TGTGCCAGCAGAGGGAGAGCGCTTTCGACAGACGCGAACACCGGGGAGCTGTTTTTT. Amino acid sequence: CASRGRALSTDANTGELFF. The chain employs TRBV6-1 and TRBJ2-2, with D possibly called TRBD1 or TRBD2 (5 bases each). This CDR3 contains 19 residues. CDR1 MNHNS and CDR2 SASEGT come from the germline V gene. V was cut by 6 bases and J by 0 bases, with 23 bases left in between.

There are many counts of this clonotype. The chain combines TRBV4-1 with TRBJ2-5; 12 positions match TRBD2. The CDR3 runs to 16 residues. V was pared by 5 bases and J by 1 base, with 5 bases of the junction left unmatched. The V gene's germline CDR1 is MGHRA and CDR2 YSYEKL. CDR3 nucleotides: TGCGCCAGCAGCGCAATGGGACTAGCGGGCCAAGAGACCCAGTACTTC. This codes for CASSAMGLAGQETQYF.

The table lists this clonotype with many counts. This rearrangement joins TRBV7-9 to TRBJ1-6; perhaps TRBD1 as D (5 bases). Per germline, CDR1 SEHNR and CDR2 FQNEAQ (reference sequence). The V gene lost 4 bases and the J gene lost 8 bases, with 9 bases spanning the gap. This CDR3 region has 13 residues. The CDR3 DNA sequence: TGTGCCAGCAGCTCCAAAGGGGATTCACCCCTCCACTTT. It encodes CASSSKGDSPLHF.

This chain's CDR3 is CASSPERGALTEAFF. CDR3 DNA sequence: TGCGCCAGCAGCCCGGAAAGAGGGGCTCTCACTGAAGCTTTCTTT. This chain links TRBV4-1 with TRBJ1-1, with D perhaps TRBD1 (5 bases). Germline CDR1 and CDR2: MGHRA and YSYEKL. This CDR3 is 15 amino acids long. V was trimmed by 4 bases and J by 4 bases, leaving 16 bases between them.

CDR3 sequence (DNA): TGTGCCAGCAGCTTAGAAGGGGGGGTGGGGACCCAGTACTTC. The encoded protein is CASSLEGGVGTQYF. The V gene is TRBV7-2, the J gene TRBJ2-5; tentatively, D is TRBD2 (7 bases). CDR3 length: 14 amino acids. Germline V CDR1 and CDR2: SGHTA, FQGNSA. With 1 base removed from V and 7 bases from J, the gap between germline ends came to 13 bases.

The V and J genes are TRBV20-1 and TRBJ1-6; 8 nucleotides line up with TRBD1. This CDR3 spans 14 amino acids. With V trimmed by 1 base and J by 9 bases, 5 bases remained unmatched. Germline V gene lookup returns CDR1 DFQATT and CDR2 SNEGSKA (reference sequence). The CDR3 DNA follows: TGCAGTGCTAGAGTCTCTACAGGGGGTTCACCCCTCCACTTT. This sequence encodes CSARVSTGGSPLHF.

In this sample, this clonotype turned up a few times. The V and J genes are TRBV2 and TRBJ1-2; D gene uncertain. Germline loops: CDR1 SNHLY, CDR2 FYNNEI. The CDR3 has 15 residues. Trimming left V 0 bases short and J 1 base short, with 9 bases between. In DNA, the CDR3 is TGTGCCAGCAGTGAAGCCGCCGGGGTTAACTATGGCTACACCTTC. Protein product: CASSEAAGVNYGYTF.

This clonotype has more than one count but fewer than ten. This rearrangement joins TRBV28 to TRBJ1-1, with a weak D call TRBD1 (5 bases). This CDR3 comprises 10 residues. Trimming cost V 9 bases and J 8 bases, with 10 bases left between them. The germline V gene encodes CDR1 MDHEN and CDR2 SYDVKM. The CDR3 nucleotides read TGTGCCAGTTTTGGGGGAGAAGCTTTCTTT. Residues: CASFGGEAFF.

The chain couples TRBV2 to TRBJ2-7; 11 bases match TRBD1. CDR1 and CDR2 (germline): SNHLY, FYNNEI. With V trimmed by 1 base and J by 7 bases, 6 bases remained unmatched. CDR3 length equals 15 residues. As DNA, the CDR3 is TGTGCCAGCAGTGAAGGTGGACAGGGGGCCCGGGAGCAGTACTTC. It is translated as CASSEGGQGAREQYF.